This T cell receptor (beta chain) derives from a study of cytomegalovirus exposure and HLA in healthy donors (dated 2017 in TCRdb). Some background on the complete study: An earlier analysis of approximately 590 of the donors reported 250 to 300 Gb of sequence data and some 120 million unique TCR beta sequences from about 179 million T cells. Rather than using new phenotypic data, the later analysis identified candidate immune exposures from TCR beta sequences and from how often those sequences occurred across donors. High-throughput TCR immunosequencing, statistical association of individual TCRs with disease status, and machine learning were combined to predict cytomegalovirus infection status. The study used immunosequencing to profile the T cell repertoires of some 600 subjects and linked those repertoires to cytomegalovirus serostatus. Of the approximately 400 genotyped donors, roughly 85% fell in the genetic ancestry cluster associated with self-reported Caucasian donors. The study aimed to test whether cataloging public T cell receptors could reveal signatures of past pathogen exposure. Along with the approximately 700-subject first cohort, a separate validation cohort of 120 different subjects was used. About 5 DR-DQ haplotypes were handled as single units for association and clustering, since linkage in the cohort was strong. In a later genetic analysis, genome-wide SNP genotypes for about 65% of the roughly 700 donors were used, and that subset was treated as a discovery cohort. Among roughly 400 genotyped donors of the cohort, an average of approximately 200,000 unique TCR beta nucleotide sequences was sequenced per donor, of which 15% to 20% were non-productive. Typing coverage varied by locus: about 620-630 donors for A, B, C, DRB1 and DQB1; more than 500 for DQA1; 606 for DPA1; fewer than 480 for DPB1. Class I and class II HLA loci were covered by the typing at four-digit resolution. Donor age, sex, ethnicity and CMV serostatus were compiled together with the repertoire data. In a later analysis, previously published TCR beta repertoires from several hundred donors were re-analyzed and high-resolution HLA genotyping was added so that TCR occurrence patterns could be studied. All discovery cohort repertoires had been generated on a single sequencing platform. An early release covering about 600 HLA-typed donors comprised approximately 300 gigabases of sequencing data and approximately 80 million unique TCR sequences. In an earlier analysis of around 540 of the donors, high-throughput TCR beta sequencing was used to judge whether each TCR beta V gene segment behaved as functional or pseudogenic. Overall results and qualifications from the work: In both the original and validation cohorts, the classifier was reported to diagnose cytomegalovirus status with high specificity and sensitivity. In a later analysis, most CMV-associated TCR beta chains were found to appear HLA-restricted, with HLA associations seemingly driven largely by CMV exposure. In vitro tests confirmed that three of the cytomegalovirus-associated TCR beta chains recognize cytomegalovirus antigens. The presence/absence analyses assumed that sequencing depth was roughly uniform across donors, and that assumption may not be true. Because the 87-base-pair reads could not distinguish some IMGT-functional V segments, including TRBV6-2 and TRBV6-3, those segments were excluded. Linkage disequilibrium might explain the correlated functional status among segregating V segments, but an unknown experimental factor could not be excluded. In an earlier analysis of around 600 of the donors, most TCR beta V segments were observed in productive rearrangements about 87% or about 30% of the time, broadly matching IMGT annotations. A further reported finding was that TCR beta sequences accurately predicted the HLA-A and HLA-B alleles for most subjects in the first cohort. Specific HLA alleles were associated with 15,000 to 20,000 TCR beta sequences at a false discovery rate of 0.05 in a later analysis. In a later genetic analysis, a missense DCLRE1C variant was associated with V-gene and J-gene trimming of TCR beta chains, and the association was replicated in an independent cohort. Because counts were too low, about 18 rarely observed V segments, including chromosome 9 orphons, were excluded from the earlier analysis of around 590 of the donors. In a later genetic analysis, fewer N-insertions in productive TCRs were reported among donors in an Asian-associated ancestry cluster than the approximately 670-donor mean. A later analysis found that HLA-associated TCR beta chains were more clonally expanded and had lower generation probabilities than equally common non-associated chains. The cohort was sequenced for TCR beta chains only, and without alpha or paired-chain data the features that could be detected were limited. According to a later analysis, TCR association rates differed among HLA loci, with DRB1 alleles showing the most associated TCRs and HLA-C alleles showing the fewest. CMV serostatus was the only immune exposure information available for the cohort. Assigning TCR associations to individual alleles was difficult when HLA alleles, especially DR and DQ, strongly co-occurred. In a later analysis, several top co-occurrence clusters were reported to appear linked to parvovirus B19, influenza, CMV and Epstein-Barr virus. In the study, around 150 TCR beta chains were listed as associated with cytomegalovirus. HLA typing was unavailable for some donors at each locus, so association tests used only the typed subset. A group of highly shared sequence variants was considered likely to be a technical artifact of the sequencing pipeline. Across donors, most TCR sequences were observed very rarely, whereas some public TCRs were present in many individuals. According to the authors, the approach could potentially be generalized to other disease states and immunological phenotypes.

With regard to this clone: Its antigen is currently not known. It has no much larger one-base neighbor in the sample; base qualities were not kept.

Spanning cysteine to phenylalanine, the CDR3 consists of 11 amino acids. This entry keeps only the CDR3 DNA: 33 bases, framed from base 1. Trimming removed 2 bases from V and 6 bases from J, leaving 6 bases between the germline ends. The germline V gene (reference sequence) gives CDR1 as DFQATT and CDR2 as SNEGSKA. The cohort comprised several hundred healthy bone marrow donors. Cohort members were all nominally healthy when sampled, although unrecorded immune exposures were likely present. The donor tested CMV seropositive and was one of the 289 seropositive cohort members. A peripheral blood sample was provided by each donor, and peripheral blood mononuclear cells were used for TCR beta sequencing. Genomic DNA extraction from the blood cell samples was performed with the Qiagen DNeasy Blood Extraction Kit. Library method: the immunoSEQ multiplex PCR assay. The multiplex PCR relied on a mix of 60 forward primers for TCR Vbeta segments and 13 reverse primers for TCR Jbeta segments. Amplification of the CDR3 region of rearranged TCR beta genes was performed with a multiplex PCR assay on genomic DNA. On the Illumina HiSeq System, the amplified TCR beta libraries were sequenced as 87-base-pair reads. The study's own analysis went as follows. Across the 700 or so repertoires, a later analysis counted some 81 million unique TCR beta chains, some 11 million of which were shared by at least two donors. Raw reads were error-corrected and collapsed into unique sequences by a nearest-neighbor algorithm in which closely related sequences were merged to remove PCR and sequencing errors. To assign V, D and J gene segments, CDR3 sequences were aligned to IMGT reference sequences. Each retained sequence needed at least a six-nucleotide match to both a V gene segment and a J gene segment. A rearrangement was called productive if the CDR3 had no stop codons and remained in frame with V and J, and every other rearrangement was called non-productive. Following IMGT convention, CDR3 was defined as the stretch from the second conserved V-encoded cysteine to the conserved J-encoded phenylalanine. The earlier analysis of about 500 of the donors excluded sequences that lacked an unambiguous match to a single V gene segment. In an earlier analysis of a few hundred of the donors, V segments were called functional above 56.7% productive rearrangements and were called segregating when the between-donor standard deviation exceeded 5%. A statistical classification framework was developed to diagnose cytomegalovirus status using the catalog of TCR beta chain sequences. In a later analysis, TCR nucleotide sequences were compared against IMGT/GENE-DB human TR gene sequences so that V and J genes could be assigned. Using the TCRdist pipeline, a later analysis assigned CDR3 sequences along with most-parsimonious VDJ recombination scenarios. In a later analysis, each TCR beta chain was defined by its CDR3 amino acid sequence together with its V-gene family, and reads lacking a unique V-gene family were excluded. To address suspected cross-contamination and a sequencing artifact, a later analysis removed some 620 highly shared, low-generation-probability nucleotide sequences. In a later analysis, a clonal expansion index was calculated for each public chain from normalized within-repertoire ranks of inferred template counts. Generation probabilities in a later analysis came from a VDJ recombination model fitted to out-of-frame rearrangements, and those results were checked against IGoR. In a later analysis, TCR-TCR, TCR-HLA and TCR-CMV co-occurrence was scored with hypergeometric tests, and a repertoire-size bias correction was applied to TCR pairs. To estimate false discovery rates, a later analysis permuted the HLA or CMV assignments 20 times. In a later analysis, co-occurring TCRs were grouped using DBSCAN, with TCRdist sequence similarity added in when clustering inside HLA-allele-positive subsets. Repertoires with fewer than 30,000 or more than 120,000 public chains were left out of co-occurrence clustering, as were about 5 repertoires with anomalous nucleotide sharing. As stored in TCRdb, this immuneACCESS dataset retains in-frame rearrangements with V and J assigned. A fraction of the clones does not appear; measured against another copy, unresolved V genes explain less than half of the discrepancy, and the remainder lacks a known reason. Clonal size and the V and J genes are those of that table, whereas D and trimming came from the DNA. A total of about 110,000 clones appear in this sample, under 80% of them only once. Of the sample, about 7.7% is held by the ten largest clones.

This receptor was obtained from a woman in her 50s in good health and CMV-seropositive. This chain joins TRBV20-1 to TRBJ2-3; the D gene assignment is ambiguous. Sequences were obtained from PBMCs. The DNA is TGCAGTGCTAGACTACGGGATACGCAGTATTTT. Translated, it gives CSARLRDTQYF.